These 25 T cell receptor beta chains were all obtained from the same sample, sequenced in a study of blood T cell repertoires in COVID-19. Repertoires were generated with immunoSEQ multiplex PCR, while TCRdb's copy carries only in-frame clones and drops some. Among about 100,000 clones listed, roughly 84% were seen once. Material for sequencing was peripheral blood. The source is a man younger than 45 in a cohort sampled during active COVID-19.

A few counts support this clone. The chain is built from TRBV6-5 and TRBJ2-7; a possible D gene is TRBD1 (6 bases). The germline CDR1 and CDR2 sequences are MNHEY and SVGAGI. Trimming removed 5 bases at V and 3 bases at J, with 14 bases between. There are 14 residues in the CDR3. The CDR3, as DNA: TGTGCCAGCAGTCCGGACGGGACATTCTACGAGCAGTACTTC. The encoded protein is CASSPDGTFYEQYF.

The chain recombines TRBV11-2 with TRBJ2-5, with D unclear. V was pared by 0 bases and J by 6 bases, with 5 bases between. Looked up from germline, CDR1 is SGHAT and CDR2 is FQNNGV. This CDR3 comprises 12 residues. The CDR3 is CASSLDWQTQYF. The CDR3 nucleotides are TGTGCCAGCAGCTTAGATTGGCAGACCCAGTACTTC. Looking up the rest from reference TRBV11-2 and TRBJ2-5 gives the full variable domain: EAGVAQSPRYKIIEKRQSVAFWCNPISGHATLYWYQQILGQGPKLLIQFQNNGVVDDSQLPKDRFSAERLKGVDSTLKIQPAKLEDSAVYLCASSLDWQTQYFGPGTRLLVL.

The chain is built from TRBV7-8 and TRBJ1-2; possible D gene TRBD1, 5 bases. Looked up from germline, CDR1 is SGHVS and CDR2 is FQNEAQ. The CDR3 sequence is 17 residues long. V gave up 2 bases and J gave up 0 bases, with 16 bases separating them. The CDR3 bases are TGTGCCAGCAGCTTAAATTCGCGCCAGGGCACTAACTATGGCTACACCTTC. This translates into CASSLNSRQGTNYGYTF.

The rearrangement links TRBV3-1 (or the pseudogene TRBV3-2) to TRBJ1-1; D might be TRBD1 (6 bases). This CDR3 contains 17 residues. The germline CDR1 and CDR2 sequences are LGHDT and YNNKEL (reference sequence). V dropped 5 bases and J dropped 5 bases, with 24 bases sitting between them. The CDR3 coding sequence is TGTGCCAGCAGCTCGGGAGGGGGAGCCATGGTGAGGACTGAAGCTTTCTTT. The encoded protein is CASSSGGGAMVRTEAFF.

The CDR3 DNA reads TGTGCCAGCAGTTACTCTGGACAGGGACTGAGTGAGCAGTACTTC. Translating gives CASSYSGQGLSEQYF. The rearrangement uses TRBV6-6 and TRBJ2-7, with 8 bases fitting TRBD1. Trimming took 0 bases from V and 7 from J; bases not matched to a gene: 8. The CDR3 has 15 amino acids. CDR1 and CDR2 (germline): MNHNY, SVGAGI (reference sequence).

The chain couples TRBV5-1 to TRBJ1-1; TRBD1 aligns across 7 bases. The germline V gene has CDR1 SGHRS and CDR2 YFSETQ. There are 15 residues in the CDR3. Trimming at V came to 0 bases and at J to 0 bases, leaving 2 bases not matched to a gene. The DNA for the CDR3 is TGCGCCAGCAGCTTGGGGACAGGAATGAACACTGAAGCTTTCTTT. Translation: CASSLGTGMNTEAFF.

The rearrangement uses TRBV28 and TRBJ2-1, with 12 bases identical to TRBD2. This CDR3 is built from 16 residues. Trimming removed 6 bases from V and 4 bases from J; junction bases left unmatched: 7. CDR1 is MDHEN and CDR2 is SYDVKM in the germline V gene. The chain's CDR3 is CASREETSGGYNEQFF. Written as DNA, the CDR3 is TGTGCCAGCAGGGAAGAAACTAGCGGGGGGTACAATGAGCAGTTCTTC.

The V gene is TRBV7-3, the J gene TRBJ1-6; D may be TRBD1 (6 bases). Trimming took 5 bases from V and 4 from J, leaving 12 bases between them. The CDR3 runs 15 residues. The germline gives CDR1 SGHTA, CDR2 FQGTGA. The chain's CDR3 is CASSPWTVYNSPLHF. In DNA, the CDR3 is TGTGCCAGCAGCCCGTGGACAGTGTATAATTCACCCCTCCACTTT.

The chain has TRBV27 and TRBJ2-4, with no clear D. CDR3 length equals 14 residues. Germline CDR1 is MNHEY and CDR2 is SMNVEV (reference sequence). V was clipped by 4 bases and J by 0 bases, with 7 bases between them. The CDR3 nucleotides read TGTGCCAGCAGTTCAACGGTAGCCAAAAACATTCAGTACTTC. Its translation: CASSSTVAKNIQYF.

This clone showed up just once. The rearrangement uses TRBV14 and TRBJ1-2; TRBD1 is a possible D gene (6 bases). The CDR3 length is 13 residues. Trimming removed 0 bases from V and 7 bases from J, with 9 bases in between. Germline V CDR1 and CDR2: SGHDN, FVKESK. The CDR3: CASSQDQGFGYTF. The CDR3 DNA is TGTGCCAGCAGCCAAGACCAGGGGTTTGGCTACACCTTC.

This clone was seen a few times. The genes are TRBV10-3 and TRBJ2-7; TRBD2 matches 14 bases. Per germline, CDR1 ENHRY and CDR2 SYGVKD. The CDR3 runs to 16 residues. The junction had 6 bases not matched to a gene; V was cut back by 8 bases and J by 0 bases. The CDR3 spells CAIGLAGGHSSYEQYF. Here the CDR3 DNA reads TGTGCCATCGGACTAGCGGGGGGCCATAGCTCCTACGAGCAGTACTTC.

This sequence joins TRBV19 and TRBJ1-6; 9 nucleotides align to TRBD1. Germline assignment: CDR1 LNHDA and CDR2 SQIVND (reference sequence). The CDR3 runs 14 residues. Unmatched junction bases numbered 4, after V lost 6 bases and J lost 7 bases. CDR3: CASSRGTGNSPLHF. CDR3 nucleotides: TGTGCCAGTAGCCGCGGGACAGGGAATTCACCCCTCCACTTT.

V usage is TRBV19 and J usage is TRBJ2-7, with 9 bases identical to TRBD2. J gave up 6 bases and V 3 bases, and 6 bases lay outside the gene matches. In germline, CDR1 is LNHDA, CDR2 SQIVND (reference sequence). This CDR3 is 14 amino acids long. As DNA, the CDR3 is TGTGCCAGTAGTATTGGCGGGGGGGCTGGCGAGCAGTACTTC. Translating it yields CASSIGGGAGEQYF.

This chain joins TRBV24-1 and TRBJ1-3, with 9 nucleotides matching TRBD1. CDR1 KGHDR and CDR2 SFDVKD come from the germline V gene. This CDR3 has 13 residues. V was pared by 9 bases and J by 4 bases, with 3 bases of the junction left unmatched. Here the CDR3 reads CATQGTGGNTIYF. CDR3 DNA sequence: TGTGCCACCCAGGGGACAGGGGGAAACACCATATATTTT.

The chain couples TRBV6-5 to TRBJ2-7; perhaps TRBD2 as D (5 bases). This CDR3 is built from 15 residues. Between the trimmed V and J ends, which lost 0 bases and 2 bases, there was a span of 11 bases. The V gene's germline CDR1 is MNHEY and CDR2 SVGAGI. CDR3 nucleotides: TGTGCCAGCAGTTACTCCTCTTCGGAGGCCTACGAGCAGTACTTC. Protein product: CASSYSSSEAYEQYF.

V gene TRBV12-5 combines with J gene TRBJ2-4, with D unresolved. Trimming took off 4 bases at V and 12 bases at J, with 7 bases between the two ends. Germline CDR1 and CDR2: LGHNT and FRNRAP. This CDR3 spans 10 amino acids. CDR3 residues: CASGWAPQYF. The CDR3 DNA reads TGTGCTAGTGGTTGGGCCCCTCAGTACTTC. The whole variable domain, filled in from reference TRBV12-5 and TRBJ2-4, reads DARVTQTPRHKVTEMGQEVTMRCQPILGHNTVFWYRQTMMQGLELLAYFRNRAPLDDSGMPKDRFSAEMPDATLATLKIQPSEPRDSAVYFCASGWAPQYFGAGTRLSVL.

The chain couples TRBV13 to TRBJ2-3, with a possible D match to TRBD1 (6 bases). The germline V and J ends were trimmed by 0 bases and 2 bases, with 15 bases remaining between them. There are 17 residues in the CDR3. Germline CDR1 is PRHDT and CDR2 is FYEKMQ (reference sequence). The CDR3 loop is CASSLGPIRGPTDTQYF. CDR3 in DNA: TGTGCCAGCAGCTTAGGCCCTATCAGGGGACCCACAGATACGCAGTATTTT.

The chain combines TRBV7-2 with TRBJ2-2; 9 bases map to TRBD1. The CDR3 extends over 17 amino acids. V was pared by 5 bases and J by 6 bases, with 13 bases of the junction left unmatched. The germline gives CDR1 SGHTA, CDR2 FQGNSA. For the CDR3, the DNA is TGTGCCAGCAGCCCGGGACAGGGACGCATACACTCCGGGGAGCTGTTTTTT. Its protein is CASSPGQGRIHSGELFF.

The V and J genes are TRBV27 and TRBJ2-1; TRBD1 might be the D (6 bases). From germline, CDR1 is MNHEY and CDR2 SMNVEV (reference sequence). The CDR3 sequence is 13 residues long. V was pared by 6 bases and J by 4 bases, with 10 bases between. CDR3 loop: CASRGQSYNEQFF. For the CDR3, the DNA is TGTGCCAGCAGGGGACAAAGTTACAATGAGCAGTTCTTC.

The chain joins TRBV7-9 to TRBJ1-4, with TRBD1 matching over 8 bases. The V gene end was trimmed by 5 bases and the J gene end by 8 bases; junction bases not matched to a gene: 10. The CDR3 is made up of 15 amino acids. The germline V gene encodes CDR1 SEHNR and CDR2 FQNEAQ (reference sequence). For the CDR3, the DNA is TGTGCCAGCAGCCTAGGACAGGGTGAGGGGGAAAAACTGTTTTTT. This encodes CASSLGQGEGEKLFF.

The V and J genes are TRBV5-6 and TRBJ1-1, with 7 bases identical to TRBD1. The CDR3 sequence is 13 residues long. The V and J ends lost 4 bases and 4 bases, in that order; junction bases with no gene match: 4. Germline-derived CDR1 and CDR2 are SGHDT and YYEEEE. The CDR3 DNA reads TGTGCCAGCAGCCACTACAGGGGCACTGAAGCTTTCTTT. Protein: CASSHYRGTEAFF.

This sequence joins TRBV5-1 and TRBJ1-2, with TRBD1 matching over 8 bases. The CDR3 loop spans 14 amino acids. V lost 0 bases, J lost 8 bases, and 6 bases stayed unmatched. Germline V gene lookup returns CDR1 SGHRS and CDR2 YFSETQ. CDR3 residues: CASSLGDRGDGYTF. The CDR3 bases are TGCGCCAGCAGCTTGGGTGACAGGGGTGACGGCTACACCTTC. The full variable domain, in which reference TRBV5-1 and TRBJ1-2 provide the parts outside the CDR3, is KAGVTQTPRYLIKTRGQQVTLSCSPISGHRSVSWYQQTPGQGLQFLFEYFSETQRNKGNFPGRFSGRQFSNSRSEMNVSTLELGDSALYLCASSLGDRGDGYTFGSGTRLTVV.

This chain connects TRBV30 to TRBJ2-3, with D unclear. The CDR3 sequence is 12 residues long. From germline, CDR1 is GTSNPN and CDR2 SVGIG (reference sequence). The V gene lost 0 bases and the J gene lost 5 bases, with 6 bases spanning the gap. Written as DNA, the CDR3 is TGTGCCTGGAGTGTACGCGAAGATACGCAGTATTTT. It translates to CAWSVREDTQYF.

The V call is TRBV5-1, the J call TRBJ2-7, with D maybe TRBD1 (6 bases). Germline-derived CDR1 and CDR2 are SGHRS and YFSETQ. The ends were cut back, 4 bases at V and 3 bases at J, with 8 bases in the middle. The CDR3 totals 12 residues. The CDR3 DNA is TGCGCCAGCAGCCTACAGGGCTACGAGCAGTACTTC. Residues: CASSLQGYEQYF.

The chain is built from TRBV19 and TRBJ2-6; D perhaps matches TRBD2 (6 bases). Per germline, CDR1 LNHDA and CDR2 SQIVND (reference sequence). CDR3 length equals 15 residues. V lost 7 bases, J lost 4 bases, and 14 bases lay in between. CDR3 DNA sequence: TGTGCCAGTACTCCCCCGGGGGTCGGGGCCAACGTCCTGACTTTC. Its translation is CASTPPGVGANVLTF.